Below are 20 T cell receptor beta chains sequenced from a single sample in a study of T cells in localized non-small cell lung cancer. Repertoires were generated with immunoSEQ multiplex PCR, while TCRdb's copy carries only in-frame clones and drops some. The sample has 55,000 to 80,000 clones; about 83% are singletons. The source material was peripheral blood, sampled before any cancer treatment. The receptors were gathered from an older female donor with stage I lung adenocarcinoma.

This clone was seen just once. The chain combines TRBV7-2 with TRBJ2-3; possible D gene TRBD1, 7 bases. The germline gives CDR1 SGHTA, CDR2 FQGNSA. Trimming shortened V by 2 bases and J by 14 bases, and 20 bases separated the two germline ends. The length of the CDR3 is 14 residues. The CDR3 nucleotides are TGTGCCAGCAGCTTAAATTCGGCGGCAGGGGGGCCGTATTTT. Amino acids: CASSLNSAAGGPYF.

The chain is built from TRBV5-1 and TRBJ2-1; 11 positions match TRBD2. CDR3 size: 16 residues. CDR1 and CDR2 from the germline V gene are SGHRS and YFSETQ. The ends lost 0 bases at V and 7 bases at J; junction bases unmatched: 6. This CDR3 is CASSLELAGDKNEQFF. The CDR3 coding sequence is TGCGCCAGCAGCTTGGAACTAGCGGGAGATAAGAATGAGCAGTTCTTC.

The genes are TRBV5-6 and TRBJ1-5; 9 bases are a match to TRBD1. The V gene end was trimmed by 1 base and the J gene end by 3 bases; junction bases not matched to a gene: 11. The CDR3 is 18 residues long. Germline CDR1 is SGHDT and CDR2 is YYEEEE. CDR3 loop: CASSLMDRGLLTNQPQHF. The CDR3 DNA reads TGTGCCAGCAGCTTGATGGACAGGGGACTTCTCACCAATCAGCCCCAGCATTTT.

The chain couples TRBV7-9 to TRBJ1-2, with a weak D call TRBD1 (5 bases). V lost 4 bases and J lost 12, with 18 bases in between. CDR1 is SEHNR, CDR2 FQNEAQ, per germline (reference sequence). CDR3 length: 13 residues. CDR3 in amino acids: CASSSSGSPGHTF. In nucleotides, the CDR3 is TGTGCCAGCAGCTCCTCCGGGTCGCCGGGACACACCTTC.

Only one count was recorded for this clone. The V call is TRBV11-2, the J call TRBJ1-3; D might be TRBD1 (5 bases). V lost 5 bases and J 3 bases, leaving 11 bases between the germline ends. The CDR3 runs 14 residues. Germline V gene sequence: CDR1 SGHAT, CDR2 FQNNGV. CDR3 sequence reads: CASSPGTGGNTIYF. The DNA of the CDR3 is TGTGCCAGCAGCCCCGGGACCGGTGGAAACACCATATATTTT.

This rearrangement joins TRBV6-1 to TRBJ2-2; the D gene is possibly TRBD2 (5 bases). CDR3 length equals 15 residues. V lost 5 bases, J lost 2 bases, and 12 bases lay in between. Germline lookup yields CDR1 MNHNS and CDR2 SASEGT. This CDR3 reads CASSRRTSNTGELFF. CDR3 bases: TGTGCCAGCAGTAGACGGACTTCTAACACCGGGGAGCTGTTTTTT.

V usage is TRBV29-1 and J usage is TRBJ1-3; D gene ambiguous. The CDR3 is 15 amino acids. Germline V gene sequence: CDR1 SQVTM, CDR2 ANQGSEA. V shed 3 bases and J shed 3 bases, with 15 bases lying between them. The CDR3 protein is CSVDDNRGFGNTIYF. CDR3 nucleotide sequence: TGCAGCGTTGATGATAACCGGGGATTTGGAAACACCATATATTTT.

The CDR3 here is CASSGHPLSYNEQFF. The CDR3 region has the DNA TGTGCCAGCAGCGGACACCCCTTGTCCTACAATGAGCAGTTCTTC. The rearrangement links TRBV11-1 to TRBJ2-1; maybe TRBD1 (5 bases). V was clipped by 5 bases and J by 1 base, with 12 bases between them. The length of the CDR3 is 15 residues. Germline CDR1 SGHAT, CDR2 FQDESV (reference sequence).

The chain joins TRBV6-1 to TRBJ2-5, with 7 bases matching TRBD1. Trimming cost V 1 base and J 5 bases; bases outside gene matches: 1. Looked up from germline, CDR1 is MNHNS and CDR2 is SASEGT. The CDR3 is 13 amino acids. CDR3 sequence reads: CASSEDRGETQYF. The CDR3 nucleotides are TGTGCCAGCAGTGAAGACAGGGGTGAGACCCAGTACTTC.

The V gene is TRBV2, the J gene TRBJ2-1, with 8 bases that match TRBD2. The CDR3 is made up of 14 amino acids. V gave up 3 bases and J gave up 9 bases; unmatched junction bases: 7. CDR1 SNHLY and CDR2 FYNNEI come from the germline V gene. The CDR3 protein is CASSDGSGVGEQFF. The CDR3 DNA reads TGTGCCAGCAGTGATGGTAGCGGGGTGGGTGAGCAGTTCTTC. Combining the CDR3 with reference TRBV2 and TRBJ2-1 gives the whole variable domain EPEVTQTPSHQVTQMGQEVILRCVPISNHLYFYWYRQILGQKVEFLVSFYNNEISEKSEIFDDQFSVERPDGSNFTLKIRSTKLEDSAMYFCASSDGSGVGEQFFGPGTRLTVL.

The chain carries TRBV15 and TRBJ2-5; 9 nucleotides match TRBD1. The CDR3 runs to 17 residues. Trimming removed 2 bases from V and 5 bases from J; junction bases left unmatched: 12. CDR1 and CDR2 (germline): LNHNV, YYDKDF (reference sequence). The CDR3 reads CATSRRTGAGNGETQYF. The CDR3 DNA is TGTGCCACCAGCAGACGGACAGGGGCGGGAAACGGGGAGACCCAGTACTTC.

J is TRBJ2-7 and V is TRBV21-1. TRBV21-1 is given as a pseudogene. The CDR3 extends over 16 amino acids. The CDR3 DNA is TGTGCCAGCAGCAAAGATAGACAGCGGAAACCCTACGAGCAGTACTTC. Translation gives CASSKDRQRKPYEQYF.

The V gene is TRBV5-1, the J gene TRBJ2-6, with a possible D match to TRBD1 (5 bases). CDR1 SGHRS and CDR2 YFSETQ come from the germline V gene. The CDR3 has 15 residues. The V and J ends lost 4 bases and 1 base respectively, with 9 bases between them. CDR3 region: CASSPGISGANVLTF. The DNA of the CDR3 is TGCGCCAGCAGCCCAGGGATTTCTGGGGCCAACGTCCTGACTTTC.

This CDR3 is CASSSTGTSGSYNEQFF. In DNA form, the CDR3 reads TGTGCCAGCAGCTCGACCGGGACTAGCGGGAGCTACAATGAGCAGTTCTTC. The chain has TRBV7-8 and TRBJ2-1, with 14 bases aligning to TRBD2. CDR3 length: 17 residues. Germline V gene sequence: CDR1 SGHVS, CDR2 FQNEAQ. The V segment lost 4 bases and the J segment 3 bases; nucleotides outside the gene matches: 5.

The V and J genes are TRBV18 and TRBJ1-4; D gene unclear. Trimming cost V 0 bases and J 5 bases, with 10 bases left between them. The length of the CDR3 is 15 residues. Looked up from germline, CDR1 is KGHSH and CDR2 is LQKENI. This CDR3 is CASSPPGVGNEKLFF. CDR3 DNA sequence: TGTGCCAGCTCACCACCGGGCGTAGGAAATGAAAAACTGTTTTTT.

The V gene is TRBV2, the J gene TRBJ1-5; possibly TRBD1 for D (5 bases). V lost 6 bases, J lost 2 bases, and 17 bases lay in between. The CDR3 is made up of 16 amino acids. From germline, CDR1 is SNHLY and CDR2 FYNNEI. CDR3 protein: CASRDLGGVGNQPQHF. In nucleotides, the CDR3 is TGTGCCAGCAGAGACCTGGGGGGGGTGGGCAATCAGCCCCAGCATTTT. The variable domain in full, with the rest retrieved from reference TRBV2 and TRBJ1-5, is EPEVTQTPSHQVTQMGQEVILRCVPISNHLYFYWYRQILGQKVEFLVSFYNNEISEKSEIFDDQFSVERPDGSNFTLKIRSTKLEDSAMYFCASRDLGGVGNQPQHFGDGTRLSIL.

The genes are TRBV19 and TRBJ1-5, with no clear D. V gave up 6 bases and J gave up 6 bases, with 18 bases separating them. CDR3 size: 15 residues. Germline V gene sequence: CDR1 LNHDA, CDR2 SQIVND (reference sequence). For the CDR3, the DNA is TGTGCCAGTAGCTTATTATCAGGAGGCAGTCAGCCCCAGCATTTT. Translated: CASSLLSGGSQPQHF.

This chain uses TRBV9 with TRBJ1-1; no reliable D call. The CDR3 consists of 13 residues. The germline CDR1 and CDR2 sequences are SGDLS and YYNGEE. The germline V and J ends were trimmed by 2 bases and 2 bases, with 7 bases remaining between them. The CDR3 DNA reads TGTGCCAGCAGCGTTTGGAGTAACACTGAAGCTTTCTTT. Amino acid sequence: CASSVWSNTEAFF.

The chain links TRBV29-1 to TRBJ1-3; maybe TRBD1 (5 bases). The CDR3 extends over 14 amino acids. The germline V and J ends were trimmed by 5 bases and 4 bases, with 15 bases remaining between them. Per germline, CDR1 SQVTM and CDR2 ANQGSEA. CDR3 sequence: CSVWLGGYGNTIYF. The CDR3 coding sequence is TGCAGCGTTTGGCTCGGGGGTTACGGAAACACCATATATTTT.

The gene calls are TRBV5-1 and TRBJ1-1; possibly TRBD1 for D (6 bases). This CDR3 has 15 amino acids. Deletions cut 0 bases from V and 6 bases from J, with 15 bases between. Germline lookup yields CDR1 SGHRS and CDR2 YFSETQ. This CDR3 reads CASSLGTGFGPEAFF. The CDR3 DNA sequence: TGCGCCAGCAGCTTGGGCACAGGGTTCGGCCCTGAAGCTTTCTTT.